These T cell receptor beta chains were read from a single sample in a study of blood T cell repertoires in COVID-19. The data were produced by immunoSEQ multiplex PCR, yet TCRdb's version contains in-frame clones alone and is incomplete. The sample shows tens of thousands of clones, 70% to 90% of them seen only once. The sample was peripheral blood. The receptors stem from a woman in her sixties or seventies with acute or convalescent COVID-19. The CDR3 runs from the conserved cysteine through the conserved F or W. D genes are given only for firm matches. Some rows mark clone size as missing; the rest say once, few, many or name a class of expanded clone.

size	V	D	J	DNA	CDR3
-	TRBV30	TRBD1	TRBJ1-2	TGTGCCTGGAGACAGGGGGCTAACTATGGCTACACCTTC	CAWRQGANYGYTF
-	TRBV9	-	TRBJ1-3	TGTGCCAGCAGCGCTGACACGCCTGGAAACACCATATATTTT	CASSADTPGNTIYF
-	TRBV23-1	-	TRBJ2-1	TGCGCCAGCCTTTTGGGGGGTAGGCCGTACTCCTACAATGAGCAGTTCTTC	CASLLGGRPYSYNEQFF
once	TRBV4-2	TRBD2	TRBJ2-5	TGTGCCAGCAGCCAAATGGCGGGGGGGCCCCCGGAGACCCAGTACTTC	CASSQMAGGPPETQYF
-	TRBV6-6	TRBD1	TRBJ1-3	TGTGCCAGCAGTCAACGACAGGGCCTCACTCTTAGCTCTGGAAACACCATATATTTT	CASSQRQGLTLSSGNTIYF
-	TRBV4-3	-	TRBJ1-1	TGCGCCAGCAGCCAAGATCGTCTGGCGGTTAACACTGAAGCTTTCTTT	CASSQDRLAVNTEAFF
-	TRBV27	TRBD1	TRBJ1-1	TGTGCCAGCAGTTTATCGTCCAGGGGGACGAACACTGAAGCTTTCTTT	CASSLSSRGTNTEAFF
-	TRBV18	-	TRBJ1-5	TGTGCCAGCTCGCCACTAAGGACAGATGCTCAGCCCCAGCATTTT	CASSPLRTDAQPQHF
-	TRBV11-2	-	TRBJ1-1	TGTGCCAGCAGCCCGGGGTCATTTGTCGGGAACACTGAAGCTTTCTTT	CASSPGSFVGNTEAFF
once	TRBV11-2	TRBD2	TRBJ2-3	TGTGCCAGCACGCGGGGGGCCACAGATACGCAGTATTTT	CASTRGATDTQYF
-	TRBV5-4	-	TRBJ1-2	TGTGCCAGCAGCCCGGGGGCGGGGGCAATCTATGGCTACACCTTC	CASSPGAGAIYGYTF
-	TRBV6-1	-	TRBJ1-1	TGTGCCAGCAGTGAAGCGAGGGACACTGAAGCTTTCTTT	CASSEARDTEAFF
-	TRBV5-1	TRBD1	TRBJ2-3	TGCGCCAGCAGCCCCGACAGGGGAGGTGGAGGCACAGATACGCAGTATTTT	CASSPDRGGGGTDTQYF
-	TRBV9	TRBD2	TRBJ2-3	TGTGCCAGCAGCACCCGAGCTAGCGGGGGGCCGGATACGCAGTATTTT	CASSTRASGGPDTQYF
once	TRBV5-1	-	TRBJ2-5	TGCGCCAGCAGCTCTGAGGGGACCCAGTACTTC	CASSSEGTQYF
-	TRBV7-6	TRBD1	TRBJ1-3	TGTGCCAGCAGCTTAACAGGGGCTGGAAACACCATATATTTT	CASSLTGAGNTIYF
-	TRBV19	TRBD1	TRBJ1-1	TGTGCCAGTAGTGCACAGGGGGCTGGCCCTGAAGCTTTCTTT	CASSAQGAGPEAFF
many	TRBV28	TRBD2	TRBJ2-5	TGTGCCAGCAGCCAGGCCATACTAGCGGCGTACCAAGAGACCCAGTACTTC	CASSQAILAAYQETQYF